The TCR beta chain described here comes from a study of T-cell memory formation after mild COVID-19. Study overall: TCR clustering was largely donor specific.

This clonotype was counted a few times. The antigen remains unidentified. The CDR3 consists of 15 residues. CDR1 MNHEY and CDR2 SVGAGI come from the germline V gene. Trimming took off 5 bases at V and 6 bases at J, with 16 bases between the two ends. Regarding the study as a whole: The study found contracting CD4+ clones mainly in CM and EM and contracting CD8+ clones in EMRA. The pre-infection memory compartment contained some responding clones, suggesting cross-reactive memory joined.

TCRdb re-called the 5' RACE reads with MiXCR, one entry per CDR3 protein. This sample yields under 300,000 distinct CDR3 sequences, of which 16% are seen a single time; approximately 3.6% belongs to the top ten. What was sequenced was PBMCs or a T cell subset sorted from them (not recorded which). The source is a man in his late teens or twenties who had mild COVID-19 (a few samples of this study predate the infection). Cell type and time point are not known. The rearrangement joins TRBV6-5 to TRBJ2-2; a weak D match, TRBD1 (5 bases). CDR3 sequence: CASSIRVRFAGELFF. The CDR3 DNA is TGTGCCAGCAGTATCAGGGTCCGTTTTGCCGGGGAGCTGTTTTTT.